The 17 T cell receptor beta chains listed next were all sequenced from one sample in a study of blood T cell repertoires in COVID-19. Measured with immunoSEQ multiplex PCR; TCRdb has only the in-frame clones, and not every one. In the table there are tens of thousands of clones, roughly 76% of which are singletons. Sequencing was carried out using peripheral blood. Source of these receptors: a woman of 80 years or more with active or convalescent COVID-19.

V is TRBV7-2 and J is TRBJ2-5, with TRBD2 matching 7 bases. Unmatched junction bases numbered 5, after V lost 5 bases and J lost 5 bases. The CDR3 sequence is 13 residues long. Per germline, CDR1 SGHTA and CDR2 FQGNSA. This CDR3 reads CASSLGGLETQYF. The DNA for the CDR3 is TGTGCCAGCAGCCTGGGGGGGTTGGAGACCCAGTACTTC.

This clone was counted a single time. V and J are TRBV27 and TRBJ1-5; 9 bases fit TRBD1. The CDR3 has 15 residues. Per germline, CDR1 MNHEY and CDR2 SMNVEV (reference sequence). Losses at the gene ends were 5 bases for V and 7 bases for J; bases not matched to a gene: 9. This chain's CDR3 is CASSGGQGTGQPQHF. As DNA, the CDR3 is TGTGCCAGCAGTGGGGGACAGGGAACGGGGCAGCCCCAGCATTTT.

This chain joins TRBV7-9 and TRBJ1-1; D not certain. CDR1 and CDR2 from the germline V gene are SEHNR and FQNEAQ (reference sequence). V was cut by 0 bases and J by 10 bases, with 12 bases left in between. The CDR3 consists of 13 residues. The CDR3, as DNA: TGTGCCAGCAGCTTAGCGGCACAGAACCGAGCTTTCTTT. Protein sequence: CASSLAAQNRAFF.

This chain connects TRBV3-1 (or the pseudogene TRBV3-2) to TRBJ1-2; 10 bases match TRBD1. This CDR3 has 16 residues. Germline V CDR1 and CDR2: LGHDT, YNNKEL (reference sequence). V shed 1 base, J shed 4 bases, and the junction held 6 bases outside the gene matches. The CDR3 here is CASSQAPGQGLYGYTF. For the CDR3, the DNA is TGTGCCAGCAGCCAAGCGCCGGGACAGGGGCTCTATGGCTACACCTTC.

The chain employs TRBV28 and TRBJ2-7; TRBD1 agrees at 7 bases. The junction had 11 bases not matched to a gene; V was cut back by 5 bases and J by 4 bases. The CDR3 totals 15 residues. Germline-derived CDR1 and CDR2 are MDHEN and SYDVKM. CDR3: CASSQNTGEHYEQYF. CDR3 nucleotides: TGTGCCAGCAGTCAAAATACAGGGGAACATTACGAGCAGTACTTC.

This clone appeared a few times. This chain uses TRBV7-2 with TRBJ1-6; D is unclear. This CDR3 is built from 15 residues. Trimming stripped 5 bases from V and 9 bases from J, with 17 bases between. Germline V lookup: CDR1 SGHTA, CDR2 FQGNSA. In DNA, the CDR3 is TGTGCCAGCAGCACCCAGGACGGCGAGGGTTCACCCCTCCACTTT. Its protein is CASSTQDGEGSPLHF.

The V and J genes are TRBV7-2 and TRBJ1-2; TRBD1 is a possible D gene (6 bases). This CDR3 region has 13 residues. Trimming cost V 5 bases and J 4 bases, with 11 bases left between them. The germline gives CDR1 SGHTA, CDR2 FQGNSA. The CDR3, as DNA: TGTGCCAGCAGCGGGGACACCGTCTATGGCTACACCTTC. Translating gives CASSGDTVYGYTF. Drawing the rest from reference TRBV7-2 and TRBJ1-2, the complete variable domain is GAGVSQSPSNKVTEKGKDVELRCDPISGHTALYWYRQSLGQGLEFLIYFQGNSAPDKSGLPSDRFSAERTGGSVSTLTIQRTQQEDSAVYLCASSGDTVYGYTFGSGTRLTVV.

The gene calls are TRBV27 and TRBJ2-1, with a possible D match to TRBD2 (6 bases). Germline V lookup: CDR1 MNHEY, CDR2 SMNVEV (reference sequence). Trimming shortened V by 2 bases and J by 4 bases, and 15 bases separated the two germline ends. The CDR3 contains 16 residues. Written as DNA, the CDR3 is TGTGCCAGCAGTTTAGTGTGGGGGGATTTGTACAATGAGCAGTTCTTC. Translation gives CASSLVWGDLYNEQFF.

This clone was found once. The rearrangement links TRBV18 to TRBJ2-7; D gene unclear. Trimming removed 4 bases from V and 5 bases from J, with 9 bases in between. Germline CDR1 is KGHSH and CDR2 is LQKENI. The CDR3 runs 12 residues. CDR3 loop: CASSQTTDEQYF. CDR3 DNA: TGTGCCAGCTCACAAACAACCGACGAGCAGTACTTC.

The chain links TRBV19 to TRBJ1-1; TRBD1 matches at 9 bases. Trimming cost V 6 bases and J 2 bases; bases outside gene matches: 13. Germline lookup yields CDR1 LNHDA and CDR2 SQIVND (reference sequence). The CDR3 spans 17 residues. The CDR3 region is CASSWTGAQIRNTEAFF. DNA of the CDR3: TGTGCCAGTAGCTGGACAGGGGCCCAAATCCGCAACACTGAAGCTTTCTTT.

The chain carries TRBV7-8 and TRBJ1-2; D is perhaps TRBD1 (6 bases). Germline lookup yields CDR1 SGHVS and CDR2 FQNEAQ. V lost 5 bases and J 0 bases, leaving 13 bases between the germline ends. The CDR3 is made up of 15 amino acids. The DNA of the CDR3 is TGTGCCAGCAGCATGGACAGTAAAGCTAACTATGGCTACACCTTC. It yields the protein CASSMDSKANYGYTF.

The J gene is TRBJ2-7, the V gene TRBV27; 10 bases align to TRBD1. Germline V gives CDR1 MNHEY, CDR2 SMNVEV (reference sequence). The CDR3 loop spans 16 amino acids. J gave up 4 bases and V 4 bases, and 10 bases lay outside the gene matches. CDR3 nucleotides: TGTGCCAGCAGTTATACAAATCCGGGACAGGGGTACGAGCAGTACTTC. It translates to CASSYTNPGQGYEQYF.

The gene calls are TRBV5-1 and TRBJ2-1; 9 bases are a match to TRBD2. V trimming: 6 bases; J trimming: 8 bases; junction bases outside the gene matches: 9. Germline CDR1 is SGHRS and CDR2 is YFSETQ. The CDR3 contains 14 residues. For the CDR3, the DNA is TGCGCCAGCACCCATAGCGGGAGTGGCGATGAGCAGTTCTTC. As protein: CASTHSGSGDEQFF.

The chain carries TRBV7-9 and TRBJ1-6; tentatively, D is TRBD1 (5 bases). Germline V lookup: CDR1 SEHNR, CDR2 FQNEAQ (reference sequence). The CDR3 runs 15 residues. V was trimmed by 1 base and J by 10 bases, leaving 14 bases between them. The CDR3 protein is CASSLGGLQHSPLHF. The CDR3 nucleotides read TGTGCCAGCAGCTTAGGGGGCCTTCAACACTCACCCCTCCACTTT.

The rearrangement joins TRBV7-9 to TRBJ2-6; D is ambiguous. Trimming took 5 bases from V and 4 from J, leaving 15 bases between them. The CDR3 runs to 16 residues. Per germline, CDR1 SEHNR and CDR2 FQNEAQ (reference sequence). CDR3: CASSEAALSGANVLTF. The CDR3, as DNA: TGTGCCAGCAGCGAGGCTGCCTTATCCGGGGCCAACGTCCTGACTTTC. The full variable domain, its missing parts supplied by reference TRBV7-9 and TRBJ2-6, is DTGVSQNPRHKITKRGQNVTFRCDPISEHNRLYWYRQTLGQGPEFLTYFQNEAQLEKSRLLSDRFSAERPKGSFSTLEIQRTEQGDSAMYLCASSEAALSGANVLTFGAGSRLTVL.

V gene TRBV2 combines with J gene TRBJ1-1; possible D gene TRBD1, 5 bases. The V end lost 7 bases, the J end lost 4 bases, and 16 bases lay between the germline ends. Germline CDR1 and CDR2: SNHLY and FYNNEI. The CDR3 is made up of 14 amino acids. CDR3 bases: TGTGCCAGCACAAGAGCGACAGATGTCACTGAAGCTTTCTTT. This translates into CASTRATDVTEAFF.

This clone appeared a few times. The chain uses TRBV7-9 and TRBJ2-1; D is unresolved. The CDR3 totals 15 residues. Germline CDR1 SEHNR, CDR2 FQNEAQ (reference sequence). Trimming stripped 5 bases from V and 9 bases from J, with 20 bases between. CDR3 residues: CASSPPGLRGSEQFF. The CDR3 DNA reads as TGTGCCAGCAGCCCTCCCGGCCTTCGAGGCAGTGAGCAGTTCTTC.